These 18 T cell receptor beta chains originate from one sample sequenced in a study of control samples from healthy donors and cancer patients. Clones were read by immunoSEQ multiplex PCR, and TCRdb kept only the in-frame ones, dropping some. The repertoire has 110,000 or so clones, roughly 80% of them found once; the top ten carry about 13%. Sequencing input: blood. Source of these receptors: a woman in her forties or fifties in good health.

This rearrangement joins TRBV12-3 or TRBV12-4 to TRBJ1-6; no clear D. The CDR3 loop spans 13 amino acids. The V end was cut by 1 base, the J end by 9 bases, with 7 bases between. This CDR3 is CASSLGIFSPLHF. CDR3 sequence (DNA): TGTGCCAGCAGTTTAGGGATCTTTTCACCCCTCCACTTT.

The chain carries TRBV7-6 and TRBJ2-5, with unresolved D. CDR1 and CDR2 (germline): SGHVS, FNYEAQ. The CDR3 extends over 14 amino acids. The ends were cut back, 5 bases at V and 3 bases at J, with 13 bases in the middle. CDR3 in amino acids: CASSPTGVKETQYF. The CDR3 DNA is TGTGCCAGCAGCCCTACTGGGGTGAAAGAGACCCAGTACTTC.

This clone was detected once. The V gene is TRBV7-2, the J gene TRBJ1-4; unclear D gene. This CDR3 is built from 13 residues. CDR1 and CDR2 (germline): SGHTA, FQGNSA. The ends were cut back, 6 bases at V and 3 bases at J, with 8 bases in the middle. The CDR3 DNA reads TGTGCCAGCAGGCGACCATCTAATGAAAAACTGTTTTTT. It yields the protein CASRRPSNEKLFF.

This clone was seen only a few times. V usage is TRBV6-5 and J usage is TRBJ1-3; a weak D match, TRBD1 (6 bases). This CDR3 region has 14 residues. V was shortened by 6 bases and J by 0 bases, with 9 bases between the two germline ends. The germline gives CDR1 MNHEY, CDR2 SVGAGI. The CDR3 loop is CASRDSSSGNTIYF. Here the CDR3 DNA reads TGTGCCAGCAGGGACAGTTCCTCTGGAAACACCATATATTTT.

CDR3 sequence reads: CSVEDQASGRGNEQFF. The CDR3 nucleotides are TGCAGCGTTGAAGATCAGGCTAGCGGGAGGGGCAATGAGCAGTTCTTC. The chain combines TRBV29-1 with TRBJ2-1; TRBD2 matches at 12 bases. Germline lookup yields CDR1 SQVTM and CDR2 ANQGSEA. This CDR3 is built from 16 residues. V lost 0 bases, J lost 6 bases, and 6 bases stayed unmatched.

The chain links TRBV7-8 to TRBJ1-1; weak D call: TRBD1 (6 bases). Germline V gene data show CDR1 as SGHVS and CDR2 as FQNEAQ. Deletions cut 4 bases from V and 4 bases from J, with 13 bases between. This CDR3 is 14 amino acids long. The CDR3 nucleotides are TGTGCCAGCAGCTCACGAAGGGGGACCACTGAAGCTTTCTTT. Translating it yields CASSSRRGTTEAFF.

The chain is built from TRBV2 and TRBJ1-6; possibly TRBD1 for D (5 bases). The CDR3 has 14 amino acids. Germline CDR1 is SNHLY and CDR2 is FYNNEI. Deletions cut 2 bases from V and 10 bases from J, with 12 bases between. This CDR3 is CASSEQGRDSPLHF. DNA for the CDR3: TGTGCCAGCAGTGAACAGGGTCGAGACTCACCCCTCCACTTT. Drawing the rest from reference TRBV2 and TRBJ1-6, the complete variable domain is EPEVTQTPSHQVTQMGQEVILRCVPISNHLYFYWYRQILGQKVEFLVSFYNNEISEKSEIFDDQFSVERPDGSNFTLKIRSTKLEDSAMYFCASSEQGRDSPLHFGNGTRLTVT.

The chain combines TRBV5-1 with TRBJ2-7; the D call may be TRBD1 or TRBD2 (5 bases each). Germline CDR1 is SGHRS and CDR2 is YFSETQ. Trimming left V 6 bases short and J 1 base short, with 11 bases between. This CDR3 spans 13 amino acids. The CDR3 sequence: CASKDGGSYEQYF. Here the CDR3 DNA reads TGCGCCAGCAAAGATGGGGGTTCCTACGAGCAGTACTTC.

The rearrangement joins TRBV5-1 to TRBJ1-2; D is perhaps TRBD1 (6 bases). Germline lookup yields CDR1 SGHRS and CDR2 YFSETQ. CDR3 length: 13 amino acids. Trimming removed 7 bases from V and 5 bases from J, with 15 bases in between. In nucleotides, the CDR3 is TGCGCCAGCGGTCTGGACAGCGGATATGGCTACACCTTC. It yields the protein CASGLDSGYGYTF.

Only a few counts were recorded for this clone. V usage is TRBV2 and J usage is TRBJ2-7; D not certain. CDR1 SNHLY and CDR2 FYNNEI come from the germline V gene. CDR3 length: 13 residues. Trimming pared 8 bases from V and 3 bases from J, leaving 14 bases between. DNA of the CDR3: TGTGCCAGCGCGAGGCTCAACCTCTACGAGCAGTACTTC. Translating gives CASARLNLYEQYF.

This clone came up once. The chain has TRBV28 and TRBJ1-5; D gene unclear. CDR3 length: 14 residues. Germline V lookup: CDR1 MDHEN, CDR2 SYDVKM. V was trimmed by 3 bases and J by 3 bases, leaving 9 bases between them. Here the CDR3 reads CASSLGRPNQPQHF. Here the CDR3 DNA reads TGTGCCAGCAGTTTGGGTAGACCCAATCAGCCCCAGCATTTT.

The genes are TRBV19 and TRBJ2-5; tentatively, D is TRBD2 (5 bases). The CDR3 runs to 14 residues. Germline V CDR1 and CDR2: LNHDA, SQIVND (reference sequence). V gave up 2 bases and J gave up 5 bases, with 12 bases separating them. The CDR3 reads CASSISSGFETQYF. CDR3 in DNA: TGTGCCAGTAGTATATCGTCGGGGTTTGAGACCCAGTACTTC. The entire variable domain, with the rest obtained from reference TRBV19 and TRBJ2-5, is as follows: DGGITQSPKYLFRKEGQNVTLSCEQNLNHDAMYWYRQDPGQGLRLIYYSQIVNDFQKGDIAEGYSVSREKKESFPLTVTSAQKNPTAFYLCASSISSGFETQYFGPGTRLLVL.

Only one count was recorded for this clone. The V and J genes are TRBV6-5 and TRBJ1-3; D might be TRBD1 (5 bases). Between the trimmed V and J ends, which lost 4 bases and 0 bases, there was a span of 7 bases. The CDR3 is made up of 14 amino acids. Per germline, CDR1 MNHEY and CDR2 SVGAGI. CDR3 nucleotide sequence: TGTGCCAGCAGTTCAGGGTACTCTGGAAACACCATATATTTT. It encodes CASSSGYSGNTIYF.

The chain combines TRBV13 with TRBJ2-7; the D is unclear. CDR1 and CDR2 from the germline V gene are PRHDT and FYEKMQ (reference sequence). The CDR3 is 14 residues long. Trimming pared 0 bases from V and 6 bases from J, leaving 12 bases between. The CDR3 nucleotides read TGTGCCAGCAGCTTAGGACAGCCATCCGGCGAGCAGTACTTC. Its translation is CASSLGQPSGEQYF. Complete variable domain (other parts from reference TRBV13 and TRBJ2-7): AAGVIQSPRHLIKEKRETATLKCYPIPRHDTVYWYQQGPGQDPQFLISFYEKMQSDKGSIPDRFSAQQFSDYHSELNMSSLELGDSALYFCASSLGQPSGEQYFGPGTRLTVT.

With regard to this clone: A much more abundant neighbour one base away suggests this may be a read error. Other DNA sequences in the same sample also yield this CDR3. The chain is built from TRBV6-2 or TRBV6-3 and TRBJ2-7; the D gene is possibly TRBD1 (6 bases). The CDR3 consists of 15 residues. CDR1 MNHEY and CDR2 SVGEGT come from the germline V gene. DNA of the CDR3: TGTGCCAGCAGCTACTCGTCACAGGGAAGGGGGGAGCAGTACTTC. Protein product: CASSYSSQGRGEQYF.

This chain joins TRBV27 and TRBJ2-3, with a weak D call TRBD2 (6 bases). The CDR3 is 15 residues long. V was cut by 3 bases and J by 5 bases, with 15 bases left in between. Germline CDR1 and CDR2: MNHEY and SMNVEV (reference sequence). The chain's CDR3 is CASSLGTSLGDTQYF. In nucleotides, the CDR3 is TGTGCCAGCAGTTTGGGGACTTCCCTGGGAGATACGCAGTATTTT.

The chain has TRBV11-2 and TRBJ1-4; D gene unclear. Germline CDR1 is SGHAT and CDR2 is FQNNGV. Trimming stripped 5 bases from V and 5 bases from J, with 12 bases between. This CDR3 is built from 14 residues. In DNA, the CDR3 is TGTGCCAGCAGCGTTGGTATAGTAAATGAAAAACTGTTTTTT. Protein: CASSVGIVNEKLFF.

The table lists this clone with a count of one. V usage is TRBV28 and J usage is TRBJ1-2; 8 bases map to TRBD1. In germline, CDR1 is MDHEN, CDR2 SYDVKM. V gave up 2 bases and J gave up 7 bases; unmatched junction bases: 12. The CDR3 length is 16 residues. Written as DNA, the CDR3 is TGTGCCAGCAGTTTACCCGGGACAGGAGCATCTTTTGGCTACACCTTC. Translating it yields CASSLPGTGASFGYTF.